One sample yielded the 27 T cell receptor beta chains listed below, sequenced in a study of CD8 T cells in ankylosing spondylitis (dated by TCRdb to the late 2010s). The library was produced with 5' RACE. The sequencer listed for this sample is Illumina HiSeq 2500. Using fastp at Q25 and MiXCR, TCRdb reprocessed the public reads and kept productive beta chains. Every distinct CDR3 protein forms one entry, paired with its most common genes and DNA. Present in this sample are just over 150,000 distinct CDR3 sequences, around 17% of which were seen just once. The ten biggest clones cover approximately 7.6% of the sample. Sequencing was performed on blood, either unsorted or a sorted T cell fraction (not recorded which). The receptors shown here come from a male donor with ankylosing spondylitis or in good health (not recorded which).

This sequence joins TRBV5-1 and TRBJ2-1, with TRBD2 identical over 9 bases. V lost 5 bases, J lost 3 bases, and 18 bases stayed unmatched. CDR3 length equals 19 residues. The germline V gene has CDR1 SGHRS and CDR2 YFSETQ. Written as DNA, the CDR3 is TGCGCCAGCAGAGAAAGGTTGGGTAGCGGGAGTGAAAGCTACAATGAGCAGTTCTTC. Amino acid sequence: CASRERLGSGSESYNEQFF. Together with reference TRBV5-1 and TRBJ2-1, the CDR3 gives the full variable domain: KAGVTQTPRYLIKTRGQQVTLSCSPISGHRSVSWYQQTPGQGLQFLFEYFSETQRNKGNFPGRFSGRQFSNSRSEMNVSTLELGDSALYLCASRERLGSGSESYNEQFFGPGTRLTVL.

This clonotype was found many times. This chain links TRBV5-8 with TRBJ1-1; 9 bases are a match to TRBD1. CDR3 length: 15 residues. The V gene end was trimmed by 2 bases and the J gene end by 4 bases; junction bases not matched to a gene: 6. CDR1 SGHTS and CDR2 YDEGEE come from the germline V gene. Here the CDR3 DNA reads TGTGCCAGCAGCTTCTCACAGGGGGCGGGCACTGAAGCTTTCTTT. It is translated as CASSFSQGAGTEAFF.

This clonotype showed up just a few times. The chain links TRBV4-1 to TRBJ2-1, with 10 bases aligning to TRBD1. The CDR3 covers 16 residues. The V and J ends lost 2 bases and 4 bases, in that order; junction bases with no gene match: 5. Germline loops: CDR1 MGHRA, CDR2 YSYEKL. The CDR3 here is CASSQRRGQGYNEQFF. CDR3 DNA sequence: TGCGCCAGCAGCCAAAGGCGGGGACAGGGGTACAATGAGCAGTTCTTC.

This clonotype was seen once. CDR3 nucleotides: TGTGCCAGTAGTATAGAGGGGCCCCTTACATCGCAGTATTTT. It yields the protein CASSIEGPLTSQYF. The chain is built from TRBV19 and TRBJ2-3; D might be TRBD1 (5 bases). V lost 0 bases and J 10 bases, leaving 14 bases between the germline ends. The CDR3 has 14 amino acids. Germline V CDR1 and CDR2: LNHDA, SQIVND (reference sequence).

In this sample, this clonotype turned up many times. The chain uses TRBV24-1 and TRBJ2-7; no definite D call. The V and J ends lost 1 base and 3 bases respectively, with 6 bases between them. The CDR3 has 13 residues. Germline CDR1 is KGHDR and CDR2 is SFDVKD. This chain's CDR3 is CATSDFIGYEQYF. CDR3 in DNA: TGTGCCACCAGTGATTTTATTGGCTACGAGCAGTACTTC.

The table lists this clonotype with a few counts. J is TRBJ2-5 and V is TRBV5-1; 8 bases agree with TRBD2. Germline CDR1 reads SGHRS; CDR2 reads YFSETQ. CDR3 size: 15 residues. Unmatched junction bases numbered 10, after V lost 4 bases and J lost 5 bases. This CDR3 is CASSRDTTGGETQYF. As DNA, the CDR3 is TGCGCCAGCAGCCGGGACACGACGGGAGGGGAGACCCAGTACTTC.

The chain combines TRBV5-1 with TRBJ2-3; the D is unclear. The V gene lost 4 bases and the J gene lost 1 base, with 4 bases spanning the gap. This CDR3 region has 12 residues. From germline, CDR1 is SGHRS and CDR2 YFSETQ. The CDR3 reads CASSARTDTQYF. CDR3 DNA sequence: TGCGCCAGCAGCGCACGCACAGATACGCAGTATTTT.

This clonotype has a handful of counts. The CDR3: CASSPRGSYYGYTF. In nucleotides, the CDR3 is TGTGCCAGCAGTCCCCGTGGGTCCTACTATGGCTACACCTTC. The rearrangement joins TRBV27 to TRBJ1-2, with no clear D. This CDR3 has 14 residues. Germline CDR1 and CDR2: MNHEY and SMNVEV (reference sequence). Trimming removed 5 bases at V and 3 bases at J, with 13 bases between.

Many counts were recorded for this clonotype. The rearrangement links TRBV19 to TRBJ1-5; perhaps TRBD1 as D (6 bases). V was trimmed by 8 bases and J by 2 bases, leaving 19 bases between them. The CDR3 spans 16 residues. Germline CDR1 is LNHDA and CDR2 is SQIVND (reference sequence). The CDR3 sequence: CASHSLQGPRNQPQHF. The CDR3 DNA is TGTGCCAGTCACTCCTTACAGGGTCCGCGCAATCAGCCCCAGCATTTT. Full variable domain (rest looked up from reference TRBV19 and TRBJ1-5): DGGITQSPKYLFRKEGQNVTLSCEQNLNHDAMYWYRQDPGQGLRLIYYSQIVNDFQKGDIAEGYSVSREKKESFPLTVTSAQKNPTAFYLCASHSLQGPRNQPQHFGDGTRLSIL.

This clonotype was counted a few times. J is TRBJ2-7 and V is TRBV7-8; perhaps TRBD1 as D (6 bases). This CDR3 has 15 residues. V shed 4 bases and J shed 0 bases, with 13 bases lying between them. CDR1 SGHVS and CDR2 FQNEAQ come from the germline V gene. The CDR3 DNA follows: TGTGCCAGCAGCTCCCGAGACAGGACCTCCTACGAGCAGTACTTC. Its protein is CASSSRDRTSYEQYF.

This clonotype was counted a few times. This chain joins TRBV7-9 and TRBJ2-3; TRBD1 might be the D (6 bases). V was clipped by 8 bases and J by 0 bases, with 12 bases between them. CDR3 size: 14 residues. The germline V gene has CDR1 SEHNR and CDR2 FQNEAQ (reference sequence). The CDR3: CASRAGESTDTQYF. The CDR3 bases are TGTGCCAGCCGCGCAGGGGAAAGCACAGATACGCAGTATTTT.

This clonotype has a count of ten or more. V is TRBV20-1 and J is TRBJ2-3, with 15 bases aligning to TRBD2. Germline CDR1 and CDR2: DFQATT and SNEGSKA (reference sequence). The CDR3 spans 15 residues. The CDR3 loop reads CRITGLAGGPDTQYF. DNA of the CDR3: TGCAGGATTACCGGACTAGCGGGAGGGCCAGATACGCAGTATTTT.

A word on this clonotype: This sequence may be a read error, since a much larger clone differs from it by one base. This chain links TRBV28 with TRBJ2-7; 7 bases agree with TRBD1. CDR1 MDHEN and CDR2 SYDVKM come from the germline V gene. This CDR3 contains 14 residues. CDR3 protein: CASSFTGEVYDQYF. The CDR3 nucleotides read TGTGCCAGCAGTTTCACAGGGGAAGTCTACGATCAGTACTTC.

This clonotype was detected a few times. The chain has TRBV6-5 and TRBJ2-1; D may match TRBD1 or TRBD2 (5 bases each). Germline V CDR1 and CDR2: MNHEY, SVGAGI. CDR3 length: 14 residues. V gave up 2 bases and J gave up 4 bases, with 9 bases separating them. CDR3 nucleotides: TGTGCCAGCAGTTACCAGGGAGAGTACAATGAGCAGTTCTTC. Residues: CASSYQGEYNEQFF.

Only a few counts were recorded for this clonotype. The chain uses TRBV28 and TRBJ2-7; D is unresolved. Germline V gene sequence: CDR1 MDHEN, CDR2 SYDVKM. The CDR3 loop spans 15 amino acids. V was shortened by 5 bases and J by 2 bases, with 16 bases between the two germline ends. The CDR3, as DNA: TGTGCCAGCAGTCCCTACGGGCAGCTAACCTACGAGCAGTACTTC. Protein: CASSPYGQLTYEQYF. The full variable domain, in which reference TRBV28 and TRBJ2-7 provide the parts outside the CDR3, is DVKVTQSSRYLVKRTGEKVFLECVQDMDHENMFWYRQDPGLGLRLIYFSYDVKMKEKGDIPEGYSVSREKKERFSLILESASTNQTSMYLCASSPYGQLTYEQYFGPGTRLTVT.

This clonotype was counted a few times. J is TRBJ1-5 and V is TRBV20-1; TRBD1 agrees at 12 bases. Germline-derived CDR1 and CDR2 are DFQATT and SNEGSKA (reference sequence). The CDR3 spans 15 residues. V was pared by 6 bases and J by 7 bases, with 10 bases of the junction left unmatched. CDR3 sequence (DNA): TGCAGTGCCCGGTCCGGGACAGGGGGCGAACAGCCCCAGCATTTT. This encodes CSARSGTGGEQPQHF.

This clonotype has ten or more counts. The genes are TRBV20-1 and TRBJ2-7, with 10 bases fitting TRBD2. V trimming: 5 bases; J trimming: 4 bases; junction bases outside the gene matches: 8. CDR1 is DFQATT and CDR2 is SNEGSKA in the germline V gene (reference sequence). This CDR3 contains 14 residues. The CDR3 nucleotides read TGCAGTGCTTGGGGTGCTAGCGGGAGTTACGAGCAGTACTTC. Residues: CSAWGASGSYEQYF.

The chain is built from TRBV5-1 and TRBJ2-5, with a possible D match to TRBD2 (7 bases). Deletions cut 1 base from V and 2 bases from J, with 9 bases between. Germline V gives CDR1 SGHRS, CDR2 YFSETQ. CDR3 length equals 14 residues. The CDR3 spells CASSLRGGQETQYF. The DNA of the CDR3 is TGCGCCAGCAGCTTGAGGGGGGGTCAAGAGACCCAGTACTTC. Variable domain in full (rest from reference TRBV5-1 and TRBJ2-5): KAGVTQTPRYLIKTRGQQVTLSCSPISGHRSVSWYQQTPGQGLQFLFEYFSETQRNKGNFPGRFSGRQFSNSRSEMNVSTLELGDSALYLCASSLRGGQETQYFGPGTRLLVL.

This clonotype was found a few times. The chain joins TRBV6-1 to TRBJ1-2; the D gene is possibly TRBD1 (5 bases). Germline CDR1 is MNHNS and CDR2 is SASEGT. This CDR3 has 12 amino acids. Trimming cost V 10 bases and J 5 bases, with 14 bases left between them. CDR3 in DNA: TGTGCCACGACAGACCCTGGTTATGGCTACACCTTC. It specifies CATTDPGYGYTF.

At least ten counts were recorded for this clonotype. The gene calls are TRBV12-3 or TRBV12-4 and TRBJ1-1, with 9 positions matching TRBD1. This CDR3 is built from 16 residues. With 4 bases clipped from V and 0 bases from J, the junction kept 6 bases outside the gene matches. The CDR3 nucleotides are TGTGCCAGCAGTTCCCGGGACAGGGACTTGAACACTGAAGCTTTCTTT. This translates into CASSSRDRDLNTEAFF.

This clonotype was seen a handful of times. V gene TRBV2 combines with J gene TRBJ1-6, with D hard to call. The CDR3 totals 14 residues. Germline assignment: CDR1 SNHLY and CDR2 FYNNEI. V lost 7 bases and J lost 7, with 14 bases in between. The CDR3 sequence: CASILGDINSPLHF. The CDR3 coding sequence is TGTGCCAGCATCCTAGGTGACATCAATTCACCCCTCCACTTT.

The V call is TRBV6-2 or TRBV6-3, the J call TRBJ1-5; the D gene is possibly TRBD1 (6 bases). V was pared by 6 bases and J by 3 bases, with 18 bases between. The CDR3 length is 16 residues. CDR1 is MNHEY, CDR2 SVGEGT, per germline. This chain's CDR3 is CASRATGARNNQPQHF. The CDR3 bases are TGTGCCAGCAGGGCTACGGGGGCTAGAAACAATCAGCCCCAGCATTTT.

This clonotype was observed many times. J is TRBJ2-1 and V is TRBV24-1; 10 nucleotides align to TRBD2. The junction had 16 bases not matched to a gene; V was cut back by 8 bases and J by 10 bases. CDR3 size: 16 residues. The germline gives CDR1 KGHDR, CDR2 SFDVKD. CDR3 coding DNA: TGTGCCACCATTGAGTGTAGCGGGAGGCTCCAATTGGAGCAGTTCTTC. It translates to CATIECSGRLQLEQFF.

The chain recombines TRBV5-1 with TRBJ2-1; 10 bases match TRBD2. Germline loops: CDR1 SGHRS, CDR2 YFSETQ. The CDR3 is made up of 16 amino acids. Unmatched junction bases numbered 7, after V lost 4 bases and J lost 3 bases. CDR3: CASSSGLAEVYNEQFF. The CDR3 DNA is TGCGCCAGCAGCAGTGGACTAGCGGAAGTCTACAATGAGCAGTTCTTC. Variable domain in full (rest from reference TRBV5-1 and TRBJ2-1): KAGVTQTPRYLIKTRGQQVTLSCSPISGHRSVSWYQQTPGQGLQFLFEYFSETQRNKGNFPGRFSGRQFSNSRSEMNVSTLELGDSALYLCASSSGLAEVYNEQFFGPGTRLTVL.

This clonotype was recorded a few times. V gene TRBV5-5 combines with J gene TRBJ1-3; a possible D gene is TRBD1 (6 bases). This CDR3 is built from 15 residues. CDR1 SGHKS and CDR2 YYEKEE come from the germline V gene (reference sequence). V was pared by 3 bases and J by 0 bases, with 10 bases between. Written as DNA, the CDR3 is TGTGCCAGCAGCTCGGGACATCTCTCTGGAAACACCATATATTTT. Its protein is CASSSGHLSGNTIYF.

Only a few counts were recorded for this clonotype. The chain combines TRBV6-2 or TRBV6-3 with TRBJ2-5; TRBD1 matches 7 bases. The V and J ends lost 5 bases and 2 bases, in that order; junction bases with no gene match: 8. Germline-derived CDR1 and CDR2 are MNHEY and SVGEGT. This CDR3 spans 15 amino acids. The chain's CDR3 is CASSPMGQTQETQYF. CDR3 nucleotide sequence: TGTGCCAGCAGTCCAATGGGACAGACTCAAGAGACCCAGTACTTC.

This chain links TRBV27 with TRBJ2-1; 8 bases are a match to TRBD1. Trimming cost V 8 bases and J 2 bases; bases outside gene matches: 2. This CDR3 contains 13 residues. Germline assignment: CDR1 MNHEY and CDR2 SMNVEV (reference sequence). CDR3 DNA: TGTGCCAGCCGGACAGGGACCTACAATGAGCAGTTCTTC. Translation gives CASRTGTYNEQFF.